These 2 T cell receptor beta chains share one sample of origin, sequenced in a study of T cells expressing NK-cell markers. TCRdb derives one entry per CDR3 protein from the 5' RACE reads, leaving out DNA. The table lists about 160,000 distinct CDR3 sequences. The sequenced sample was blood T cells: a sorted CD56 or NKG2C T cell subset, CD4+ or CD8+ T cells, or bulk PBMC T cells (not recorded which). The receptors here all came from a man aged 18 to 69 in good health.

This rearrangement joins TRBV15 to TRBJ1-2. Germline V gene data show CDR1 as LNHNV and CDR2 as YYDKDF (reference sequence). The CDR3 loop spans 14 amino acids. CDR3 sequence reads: CATSRQLEDYGYTF.

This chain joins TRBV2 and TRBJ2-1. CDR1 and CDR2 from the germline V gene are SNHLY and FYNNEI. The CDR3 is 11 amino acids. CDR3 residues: CASSLSREQFF.